This TCR beta chain derives from a study of T cells in Graves' hyperthyroidism and ophthalmopathy. General study results and limits: Blood samples included most of the expanded thyroid clonotypes exceeding 0.001. A 13 V-J signature model discriminated ophthalmopathy versus stable hyperthyroidism.

It was 8.5 to 10 ml of fresh peripheral blood that supplied the PBMCs. This clonotype was detected a few times. Antigen specificity is unknown. CDR1 is MDHEN, CDR2 SYDVKM, per germline. The CDR3 length is 16 residues. V was pared by 7 bases and J by 4 bases, with 9 bases of the junction left unmatched. Amplification yielded TCR beta CDR3 regions, with RNA transcripts as the source. A set of HTBI primers served as the primers for a first-round RT-PCR of the TCR CDR3. TCRdb re-derived calls from the multiplex PCR reads in MiXCR, one entry per CDR3 protein. Among hundreds of thousands of distinct CDR3 sequences listed, less than 25% were seen once.

The specimen was blood. This sequence joins TRBV28 and TRBJ2-1; TRBD2 matches at 11 bases. This clonotype was obtained from a man aged 25 to 40 with Graves' ophthalmopathy. CDR3 residues: CASIAPGLAEYNEQFF. CDR3 nucleotide sequence: TGTGCCAGCATTGCCCCGGGACTAGCGGAGTACAATGAGCAGTTCTTC.